A selection of T cell receptor beta chains follows, all from one sample in a study of blood T cell repertoires in COVID-19. Generated by immunoSEQ multiplex PCR, the TCRdb table keeps only in-frame clones and is missing some. Of about 160,000 clones detected, 82% appear once; the ten largest clones hold 8% to 11%. The sample consisted of peripheral blood. The source is a woman of 80 years or more with active or convalescent COVID-19. The CDR3 runs from the conserved cysteine through the conserved F or W. D genes are given only for firm matches. For some rows the clone size is stated as once, few or many, or as a class when expanded; others skip it.

cdr3_aa	cdr3_nt	v_call	j_call	d_call	clone_size
CASSQGTGGQETQYF	TGTGCCAGCAGCCAAGGGACAGGGGGCCAAGAGACCCAGTACTTC	TRBV3-1/TRBV3-2	TRBJ2-5	TRBD1	NA
CASSLARDNQPQHF	TGCGCCAGCAGCTTGGCCAGGGATAATCAGCCCCAGCATTTT	TRBV5-1	TRBJ1-5	NA	few
CASSLGTGGPNSPLHF	TGTGCCAGCAGTTTAGGGACAGGGGGTCCAAATTCACCCCTCCACTTT	TRBV28	TRBJ1-6	TRBD1	NA
CASSLAGDYGYTF	TGTGCCAGCAGTTTAGCAGGGGACTATGGCTACACCTTC	TRBV12-3/TRBV12-4	TRBJ1-2	NA	few
CASSLVAGMNTEAFF	TGCGCCAGCAGCTTGGTTGCAGGAATGAACACTGAAGCTTTCTTT	TRBV5-1	TRBJ1-1	NA	NA
CASSDGVETQYF	TGTGCCAGCAGCGACGGGGTAGAGACCCAGTACTTC	TRBV5-4	TRBJ2-5	NA	NA
CASRETGVYHEQYF	TGTGCCAGCAGGGAGACAGGGGTATACCACGAGCAGTACTTC	TRBV25-1	TRBJ2-7	TRBD1	few
CASSLPRGINEQFF	TGCGCCAGCAGCTTGCCCAGGGGAATAAATGAGCAGTTCTTC	TRBV5-1	TRBJ2-1	NA	once
CASSEIGLHTDTQYF	TGTGCCAGCAGTGAGATCGGGTTGCACACAGATACGCAGTATTTT	TRBV6-1	TRBJ2-3	NA	NA
CASRTDRAEQYF	TGTGCCAGCAGGACGGACAGGGCCGAGCAGTACTTC	TRBV7-2	TRBJ2-7	TRBD1	NA
CASTSSSGGNTEAFF	TGTGCCAGCACCTCTTCTTCTGGCGGGAACACTGAAGCTTTCTTT	TRBV5-6	TRBJ1-1	NA	NA
CASSPHSYEQYF	TGTGCCAGCAGCCCACACTCCTACGAGCAGTACTTC	TRBV7-2	TRBJ2-7	NA	once
CSVDGTSGFTDTQYF	TGCAGCGTCGACGGGACTAGCGGCTTCACAGATACGCAGTATTTT	TRBV29-1	TRBJ2-3	TRBD2	NA
CSVSQGGTGELFF	TGCAGCGTTTCCCAGGGGGGTACCGGGGAGCTGTTTTTT	TRBV29-1	TRBJ2-2	NA	NA
CAWMGLVQNEQFF	TGTGCCTGGATGGGACTAGTACAGAATGAGCAGTTCTTC	TRBV30	TRBJ2-1	TRBD2	few
CSVATAQETQYF	TGCAGCGTTGCGACAGCGCAAGAGACCCAGTACTTC	TRBV29-1	TRBJ2-5	NA	NA
CASRDRTSSGNTIYF	TGTGCCAGCAGGGACAGGACGAGCTCTGGAAACACCATATATTTT	TRBV13	TRBJ1-3	TRBD1	NA
CASGEGGTGAQPQHF	TGTGCCAGTGGGGAGGGCGGGACAGGGGCTCAGCCCCAGCATTTT	TRBV19	TRBJ1-5	TRBD1	NA
CASSLPQDGYGYTF	TGCGCCAGCAGCCTCCCACAGGACGGCTATGGCTACACCTTC	TRBV5-1	TRBJ1-2	NA	NA
CASSVATWVSGGELFF	TGTGCCAGCAGCGTAGCTACCTGGGTTTCGGGCGGGGAGCTGTTTTTT	TRBV9	TRBJ2-2	NA	NA
CASSQDRLSSGELFF	TGTGCCAGCAGCCAAGATCGACTATCCAGCGGGGAGCTGTTTTTT	TRBV3-1/TRBV3-2	TRBJ2-2	NA	once
CASSLGGSGNEQFF	TGTGCCAGCAGCTTAGGCGGGAGTGGGAATGAGCAGTTCTTC	TRBV7-6	TRBJ2-1	TRBD2	NA
CASSLSSYLETQYF	TGTGCCAGCAGCTTAAGCTCTTATCTGGAGACCCAGTACTTC	TRBV11-1	TRBJ2-5	NA	NA
CASLDGGGFSYGYTF	TGTGCCAGCCTTGATGGGGGGGGCTTCTCCTATGGCTACACCTTC	TRBV5-4	TRBJ1-2	NA	NA
CASGAGENQPQHF	TGTGCCAGCGGGGCGGGAGAGAATCAGCCCCAGCATTTT	TRBV6-5	TRBJ1-5	NA	NA
CASSPGGRGYGYTF	TGTGCCAGCAGCCCAGGGGGTCGAGGCTATGGCTACACCTTC	TRBV3-1/TRBV3-2	TRBJ1-2	TRBD1	NA
CASRTLRTFSSYEQYF	TGTGCCAGCAGAACGCTAAGGACTTTTAGCTCCTACGAGCAGTACTTC	TRBV27	TRBJ2-7	NA	NA
CASSVGPLPVGYSRQFF	TGCGCCAGCAGTGTAGGTCCACTGCCGGTGGGTTACAGTCGTCAGTTCTTC	TRBV10-2	TRBJ2-1	NA	NA
CASSPRAALSGNTIYF	TGTGCCAGCAGCCCTAGAGCGGCTCTCTCTGGAAACACCATATATTTT	TRBV3-1/TRBV3-2	TRBJ1-3	NA	NA
CAAVISVGEQFF	TGTGCCGCGGTGATAAGTGTAGGTGAGCAGTTCTTC	TRBV6-5	TRBJ2-1	NA	NA
CASSLRPGGRRDTQYF	TGTGCCAGCAGCTTACGTCCGGGGGGCAGGAGGGATACGCAGTATTTT	TRBV13	TRBJ2-3	NA	NA
CASSRGTLAQSYNEQFF	TGCGCCAGCAGCCGCGGGACCTTAGCTCAGAGCTACAATGAGCAGTTCTTC	TRBV5-1	TRBJ2-1	NA	NA
CAIKGTENTEAFF	TGTGCCATCAAAGGGACAGAGAACACTGAAGCTTTCTTT	TRBV10-3	TRBJ1-1	TRBD1	NA
CASRLAPTGGCDTEAFF	TGTGCAAGTCGCTTAGCCCCAACAGGGGGCTGTGACACTGAAGCTTTCTTT	TRBV12-2	TRBJ1-1	NA	NA
CASTRTSGPYNEQFF	TGTGCCAGTACCAGGACTAGCGGTCCCTACAATGAGCAGTTCTTC	TRBV19	TRBJ2-1	TRBD2	NA
CASSLSDPTYEQYF	TGTGCCAGCAGCCTGAGCGACCCCACCTACGAGCAGTACTTC	TRBV3-1/TRBV3-2	TRBJ2-7	NA	NA